The 2 T cell receptor beta chains listed next were all sequenced from one sample in a study of cytomegalovirus exposure and HLA in healthy donors (TCRdb year 2017). Libraries were built with the immunoSEQ multiplex PCR assay. A mixture of 60 forward primers for TCR Vbeta segments and 13 reverse primers for TCR Jbeta segments was used in the multiplex PCR. TCRdb took over this immuneACCESS table, retaining in-frame rearrangements with V and J assigned. Such tables are incomplete; in checked studies, under half of the missing clones stem from an unresolved V gene, and the remainder is unexplained. This sample comprises over 120,000 clones, around 80% of them detected only once. The top ten clonotypes cover 2.5% to 3% of the sample. The sample taken for sequencing was PBMCs. The receptors derive from a female donor in good health and CMV-seronegative.

This chain links TRBV28 with TRBJ1-4; 7 nucleotides align to TRBD1. CDR1 and CDR2 from the germline V gene are MDHEN and SYDVKM. The CDR3 runs 14 residues. Trimming took 5 bases from V and 8 from J; bases not matched to a gene: 8. The CDR3 here is CASSRQGGREKLFF. CDR3 in DNA: TGTGCCAGCAGTCGGCAGGGGGGAAGGGAAAAACTGTTTTTT.

The V call is TRBV7-9, the J call TRBJ2-2; D not resolved. This CDR3 is 12 amino acids long. The germline V gene has CDR1 SEHNR and CDR2 FQNEAQ (reference sequence). V lost 5 bases, J lost 5 bases, and 6 bases lay in between. The DNA of the CDR3 is TGTGCCAGCAGCCTTTCGACCGGGGAGCTGTTTTTT. It specifies CASSLSTGELFF.